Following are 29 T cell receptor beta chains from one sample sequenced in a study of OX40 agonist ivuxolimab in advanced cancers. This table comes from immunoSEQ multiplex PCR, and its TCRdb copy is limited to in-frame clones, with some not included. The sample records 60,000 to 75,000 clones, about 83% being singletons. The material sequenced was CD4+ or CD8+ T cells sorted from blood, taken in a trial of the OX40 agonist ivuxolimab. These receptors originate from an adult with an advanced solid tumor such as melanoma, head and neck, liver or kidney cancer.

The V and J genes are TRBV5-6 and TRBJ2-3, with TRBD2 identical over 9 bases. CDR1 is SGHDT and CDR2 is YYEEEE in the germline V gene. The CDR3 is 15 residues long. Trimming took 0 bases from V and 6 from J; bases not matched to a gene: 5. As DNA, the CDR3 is TGTGCCAGCAGCTTGGGAGGTAGCGGGAGTGATACGCAGTATTTT. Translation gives CASSLGGSGSDTQYF.

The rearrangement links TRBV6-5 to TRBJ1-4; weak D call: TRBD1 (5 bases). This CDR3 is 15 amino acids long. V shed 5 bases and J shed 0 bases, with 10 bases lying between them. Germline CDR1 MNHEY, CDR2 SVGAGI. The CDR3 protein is CASSGGVTTNEKLFF. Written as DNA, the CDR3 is TGTGCCAGCAGTGGAGGGGTAACAACTAATGAAAAACTGTTTTTT.

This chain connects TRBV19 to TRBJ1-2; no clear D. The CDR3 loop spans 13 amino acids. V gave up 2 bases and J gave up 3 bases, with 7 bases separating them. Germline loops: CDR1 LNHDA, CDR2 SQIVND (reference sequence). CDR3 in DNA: TGTGCCAGTAGTATAACGGGGTACTATGGCTACACCTTC. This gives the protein CASSITGYYGYTF.

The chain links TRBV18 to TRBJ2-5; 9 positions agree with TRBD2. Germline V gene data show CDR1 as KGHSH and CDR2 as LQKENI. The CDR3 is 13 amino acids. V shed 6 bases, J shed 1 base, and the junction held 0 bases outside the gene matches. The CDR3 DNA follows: TGTGCCAGCTCGCGGGGGGGCCAAGAGACCCAGTACTTC. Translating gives CASSRGGQETQYF.

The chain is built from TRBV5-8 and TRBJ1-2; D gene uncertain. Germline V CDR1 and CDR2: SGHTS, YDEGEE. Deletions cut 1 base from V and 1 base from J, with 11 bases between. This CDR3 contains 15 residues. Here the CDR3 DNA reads TGTGCCAGCAGCTTGTATCGACTGATTAACTATGGCTACACCTTC. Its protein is CASSLYRLINYGYTF. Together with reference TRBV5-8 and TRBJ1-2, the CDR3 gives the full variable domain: EAGVTQSPTHLIKTRGQQATLRCSPISGHTSVYWYQQALGLGLQFLLWYDEGEERNRGNFPPRFSGRQFPNYSSELNVNALELEDSALYLCASSLYRLINYGYTFGSGTRLTVV.

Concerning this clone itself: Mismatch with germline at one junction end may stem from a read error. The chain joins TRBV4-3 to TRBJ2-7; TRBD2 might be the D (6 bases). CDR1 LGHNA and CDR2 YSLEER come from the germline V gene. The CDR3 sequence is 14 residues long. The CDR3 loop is CASSHPAGTHKGRF. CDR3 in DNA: TGCGCCAGCAGCCATCCCGCCGGGACTCATAAAGGTCGCTTC.

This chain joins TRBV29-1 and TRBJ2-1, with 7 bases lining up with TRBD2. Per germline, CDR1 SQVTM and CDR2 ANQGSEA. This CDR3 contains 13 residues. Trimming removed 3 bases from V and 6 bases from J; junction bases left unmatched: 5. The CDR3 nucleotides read TGCAGCGTTGAGGCGGGGGTACTCAATGAGCAGTTCTTC. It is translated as CSVEAGVLNEQFF.

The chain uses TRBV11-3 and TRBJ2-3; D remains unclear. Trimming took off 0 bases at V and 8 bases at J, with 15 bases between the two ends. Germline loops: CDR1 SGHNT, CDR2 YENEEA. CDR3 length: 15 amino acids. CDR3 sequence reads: CASSLDPDSFGTQYF. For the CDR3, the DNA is TGTGCCAGCAGCTTAGATCCCGATAGTTTTGGTACGCAGTATTTT.

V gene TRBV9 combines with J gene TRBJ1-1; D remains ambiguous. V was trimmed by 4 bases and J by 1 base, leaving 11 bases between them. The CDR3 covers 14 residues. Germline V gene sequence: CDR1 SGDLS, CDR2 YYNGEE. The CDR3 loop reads CASSPSRSNTEAFF. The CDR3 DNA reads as TGTGCCAGCAGCCCGTCCCGATCGAACACTGAAGCTTTCTTT.

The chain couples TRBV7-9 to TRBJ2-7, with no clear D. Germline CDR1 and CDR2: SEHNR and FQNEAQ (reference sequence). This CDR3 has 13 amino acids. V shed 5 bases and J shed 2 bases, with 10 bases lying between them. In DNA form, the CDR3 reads TGTGCCAGCAGCCCAAGTAATACCTACGAGCAGTACTTC. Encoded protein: CASSPSNTYEQYF.

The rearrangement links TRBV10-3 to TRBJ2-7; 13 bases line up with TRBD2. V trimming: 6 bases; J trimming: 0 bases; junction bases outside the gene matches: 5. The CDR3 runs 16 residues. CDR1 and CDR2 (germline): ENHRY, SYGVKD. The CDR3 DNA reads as TGTGCCATCAGCCTGACTAGCGGGAGGAACTCCTACGAGCAGTACTTC. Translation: CAISLTSGRNSYEQYF.

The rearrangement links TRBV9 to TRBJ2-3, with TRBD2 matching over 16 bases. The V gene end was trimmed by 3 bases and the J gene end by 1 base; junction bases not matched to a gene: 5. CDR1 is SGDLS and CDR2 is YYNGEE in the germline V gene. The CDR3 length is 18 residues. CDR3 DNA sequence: TGTGCCAGCAGCGCATCCGGGACTAGCGGGGGGGGCACAGATACGCAGTATTTT. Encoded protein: CASSASGTSGGGTDTQYF.

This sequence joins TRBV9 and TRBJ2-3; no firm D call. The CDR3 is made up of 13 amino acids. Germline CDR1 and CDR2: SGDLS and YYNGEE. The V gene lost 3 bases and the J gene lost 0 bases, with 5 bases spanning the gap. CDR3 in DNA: TGTGCCAGCAGCGCCCACAGCACAGATACGCAGTATTTT. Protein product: CASSAHSTDTQYF.

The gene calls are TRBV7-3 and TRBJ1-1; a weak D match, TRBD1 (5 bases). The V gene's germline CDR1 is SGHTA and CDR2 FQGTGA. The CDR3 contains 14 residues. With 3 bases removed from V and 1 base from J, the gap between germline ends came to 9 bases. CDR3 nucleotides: TGTGCCAGCAGCTTGGGGACGGGGAACACTGAAGCTTTCTTT. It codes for CASSLGTGNTEAFF.

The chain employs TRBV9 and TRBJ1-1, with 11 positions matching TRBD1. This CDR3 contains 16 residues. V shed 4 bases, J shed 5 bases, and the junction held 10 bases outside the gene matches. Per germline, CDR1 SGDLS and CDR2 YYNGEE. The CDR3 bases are TGTGCCAGCAGCCCGGGACAGGGGGTAACGTCGACTGAAGCTTTCTTT. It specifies CASSPGQGVTSTEAFF.

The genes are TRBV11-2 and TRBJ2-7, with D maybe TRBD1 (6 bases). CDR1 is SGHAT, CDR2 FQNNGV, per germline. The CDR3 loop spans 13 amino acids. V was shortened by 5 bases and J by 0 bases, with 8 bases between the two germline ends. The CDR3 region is CASSRTASYEQYF. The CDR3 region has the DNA TGTGCCAGCAGCCGGACAGCCTCCTACGAGCAGTACTTC.

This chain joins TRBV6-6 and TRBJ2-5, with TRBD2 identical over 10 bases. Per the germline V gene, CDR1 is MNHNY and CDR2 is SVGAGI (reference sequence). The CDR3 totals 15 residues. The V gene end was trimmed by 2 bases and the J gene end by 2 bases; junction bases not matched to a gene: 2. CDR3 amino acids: CASSYKAGGQETQYF. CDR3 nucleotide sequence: TGTGCCAGCAGTTACAAAGCGGGAGGGCAAGAGACCCAGTACTTC.

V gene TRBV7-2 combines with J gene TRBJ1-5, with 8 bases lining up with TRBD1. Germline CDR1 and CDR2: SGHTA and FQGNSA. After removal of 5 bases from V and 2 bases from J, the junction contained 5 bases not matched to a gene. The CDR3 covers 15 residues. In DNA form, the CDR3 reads TGTGCCAGCAGCCAGGGGGCGCGAGGCAATCAGCCCCAGCATTTT. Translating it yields CASSQGARGNQPQHF.

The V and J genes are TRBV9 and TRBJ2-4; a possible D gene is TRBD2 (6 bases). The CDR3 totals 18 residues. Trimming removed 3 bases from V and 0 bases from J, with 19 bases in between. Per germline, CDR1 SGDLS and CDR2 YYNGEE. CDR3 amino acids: CASSGGLGGGGAKNIQYF. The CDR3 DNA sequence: TGTGCCAGCAGCGGAGGATTGGGGGGAGGCGGAGCCAAAAACATTCAGTACTTC.

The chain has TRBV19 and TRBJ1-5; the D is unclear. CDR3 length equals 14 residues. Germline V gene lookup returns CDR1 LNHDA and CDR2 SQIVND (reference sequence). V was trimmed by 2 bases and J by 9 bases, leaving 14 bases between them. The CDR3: CASSITGGLGPQHF. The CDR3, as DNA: TGTGCCAGTAGTATAACCGGCGGGCTGGGGCCCCAGCATTTT.

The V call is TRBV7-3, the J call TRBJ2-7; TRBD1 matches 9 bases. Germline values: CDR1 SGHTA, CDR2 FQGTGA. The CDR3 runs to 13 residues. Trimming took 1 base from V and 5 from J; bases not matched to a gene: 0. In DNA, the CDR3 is TGTGCCAGCAGCTTAAGACAGGGGGACGAGCAGTACTTC. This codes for CASSLRQGDEQYF. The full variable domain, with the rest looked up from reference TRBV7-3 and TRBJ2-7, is GAGVSQTPSNKVTEKGKYVELRCDPISGHTALYWYRQSLGQGPEFLIYFQGTGAADDSGLPNDRFFAVRPEGSVSTLKIQRTERGDSAVYLCASSLRQGDEQYFGPGTRLTVT.

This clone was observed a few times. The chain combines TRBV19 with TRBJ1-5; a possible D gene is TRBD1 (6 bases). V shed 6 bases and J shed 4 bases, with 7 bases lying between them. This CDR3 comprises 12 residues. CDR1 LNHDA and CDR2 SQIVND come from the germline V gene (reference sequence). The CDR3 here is CASRQGNQPQHF. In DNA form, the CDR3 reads TGTGCCAGTAGACAGGGTAATCAGCCCCAGCATTTT.

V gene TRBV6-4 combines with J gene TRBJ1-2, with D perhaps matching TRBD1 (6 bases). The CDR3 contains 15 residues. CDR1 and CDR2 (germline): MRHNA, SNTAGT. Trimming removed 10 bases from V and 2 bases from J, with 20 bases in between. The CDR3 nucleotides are TGTGCCACCCATCCGACCGGGACACTGAACTATGGCTACACCTTC. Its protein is CATHPTGTLNYGYTF.

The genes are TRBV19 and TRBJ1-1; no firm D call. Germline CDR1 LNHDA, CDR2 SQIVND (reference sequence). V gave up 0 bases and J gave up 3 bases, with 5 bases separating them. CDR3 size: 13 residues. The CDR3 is CASSIDRYTEAFF. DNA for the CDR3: TGTGCCAGTAGTATAGACCGGTACACTGAAGCTTTCTTT.

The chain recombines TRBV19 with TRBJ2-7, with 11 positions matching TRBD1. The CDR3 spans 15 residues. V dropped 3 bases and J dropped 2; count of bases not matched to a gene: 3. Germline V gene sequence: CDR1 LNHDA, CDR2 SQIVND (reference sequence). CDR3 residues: CASSIGQGAPYEQYF. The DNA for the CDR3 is TGTGCCAGTAGTATTGGACAGGGGGCCCCCTACGAGCAGTACTTC.

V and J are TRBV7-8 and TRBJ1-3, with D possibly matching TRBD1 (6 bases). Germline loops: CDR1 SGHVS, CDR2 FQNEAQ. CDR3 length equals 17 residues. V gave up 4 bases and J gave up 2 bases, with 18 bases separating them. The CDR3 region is CASSSFLQGGTGNTIYF. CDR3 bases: TGTGCCAGCAGCTCATTTCTACAGGGTGGAACTGGAAACACCATATATTTT. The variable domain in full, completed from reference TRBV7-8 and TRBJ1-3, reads GAGVSQSPRYKVAKRGQDVALRCDPISGHVSLFWYQQALGQGPEFLTYFQNEAQLDKSGLPSDRFFAERPEGSVSTLKIQRTQQEDSAVYLCASSSFLQGGTGNTIYFGEGSWLTVV.

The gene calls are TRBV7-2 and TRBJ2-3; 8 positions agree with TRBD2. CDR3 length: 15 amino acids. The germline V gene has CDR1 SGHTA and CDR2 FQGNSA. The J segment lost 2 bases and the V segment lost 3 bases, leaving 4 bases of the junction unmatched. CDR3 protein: CASSFLAGITDTQYF. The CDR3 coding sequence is TGTGCCAGCAGCTTTTTAGCGGGAATCACAGATACGCAGTATTTT.

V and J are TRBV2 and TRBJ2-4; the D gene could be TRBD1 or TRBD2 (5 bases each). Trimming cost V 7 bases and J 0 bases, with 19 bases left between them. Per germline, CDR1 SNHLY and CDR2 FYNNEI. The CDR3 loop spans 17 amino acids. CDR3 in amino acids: CASIWDLSKGAKNIQYF. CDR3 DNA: TGTGCCAGCATTTGGGACCTCTCTAAGGGAGCCAAAAACATTCAGTACTTC.

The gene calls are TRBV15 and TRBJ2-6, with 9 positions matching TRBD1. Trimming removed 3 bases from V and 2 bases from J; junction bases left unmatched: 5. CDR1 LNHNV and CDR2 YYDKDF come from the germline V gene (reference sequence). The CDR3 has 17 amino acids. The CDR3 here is CATSRGQGLPGANVLTF. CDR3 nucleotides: TGTGCCACCAGCAGGGGACAGGGTCTTCCTGGGGCCAACGTCCTGACTTTC.